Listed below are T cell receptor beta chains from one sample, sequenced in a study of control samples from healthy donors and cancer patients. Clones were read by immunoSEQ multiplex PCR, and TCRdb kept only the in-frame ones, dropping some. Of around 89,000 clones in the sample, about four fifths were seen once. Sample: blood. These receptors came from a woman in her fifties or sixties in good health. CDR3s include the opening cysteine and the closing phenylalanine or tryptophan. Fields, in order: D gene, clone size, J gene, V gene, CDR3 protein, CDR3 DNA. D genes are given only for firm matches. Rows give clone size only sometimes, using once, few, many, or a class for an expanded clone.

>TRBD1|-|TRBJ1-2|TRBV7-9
CASSQTGGHNYGYTF
TGTGCCAGCAGCCAAACAGGGGGCCACAACTATGGCTACACCTTC
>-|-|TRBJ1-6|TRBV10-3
CAISESGPGVGSPLHF
TGTGCCATCAGTGAGTCGGGACCCGGGGTAGGCTCACCCCTCCACTTT
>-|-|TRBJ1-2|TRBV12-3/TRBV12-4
CASSLARNYGYTF
TGTGCCAGCAGTTTAGCACGGAACTATGGCTACACCTTC
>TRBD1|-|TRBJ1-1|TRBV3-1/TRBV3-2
CASSHGDRANTEAFF
TGTGCCAGCAGCCACGGGGACAGGGCGAACACTGAAGCTTTCTTT
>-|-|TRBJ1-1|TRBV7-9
CASSLGRLEAFF
TGTGCCAGCAGCTTGGGACGGCTGGAAGCTTTCTTT
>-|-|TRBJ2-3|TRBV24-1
CATSAEGLTDTQYF
TGTGCCACCAGTGCAGAGGGGCTCACAGATACGCAGTATTTT
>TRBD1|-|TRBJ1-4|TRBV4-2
CASQQQGAREKLFF
TGTGCCTCCCAACAACAGGGGGCGCGGGAAAAACTGTTTTTT
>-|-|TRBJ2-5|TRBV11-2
CASSLAGVETQYF
TGTGCCAGCAGCTTAGCGGGAGTTGAGACCCAGTACTTC
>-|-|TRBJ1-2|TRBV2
CASSDVGGVWDYGYTF
TGTGCCAGCAGTGATGTAGGGGGGGTCTGGGACTATGGCTACACCTTC
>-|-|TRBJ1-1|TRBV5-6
CARSPRWGGDTEAFF
TGTGCCCGCAGCCCGCGATGGGGGGGGGACACTGAAGCTTTCTTT
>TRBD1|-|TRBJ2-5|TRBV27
CASSLRGQARETQYF
TGTGCCAGCAGTTTAAGGGGACAGGCTAGGGAGACCCAGTACTTC
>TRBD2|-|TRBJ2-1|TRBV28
CASRTSGLWNEQFF
TGTGCCAGCAGGACTAGCGGGCTCTGGAATGAGCAGTTCTTC
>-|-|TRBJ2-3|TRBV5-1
CASSIGGQAGDTQYF
TGCGCCAGCAGTATCGGGGGTCAGGCCGGAGATACGCAGTATTTT
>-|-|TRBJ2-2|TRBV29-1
CSVESLLGAGELFF
TGCAGCGTTGAAAGTCTTTTGGGGGCCGGGGAGCTGTTTTTT
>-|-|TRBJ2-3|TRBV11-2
CASSLGQTVTDTQYF
TGTGCCAGCAGCTTAGGTCAGACTGTCACAGATACGCAGTATTTT
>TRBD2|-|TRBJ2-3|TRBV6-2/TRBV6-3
CASSYGGLNTDTQYF
TGTGCCAGCAGTTACGGGGGACTAAACACAGATACGCAGTATTTT
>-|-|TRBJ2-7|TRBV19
CASSIAVAGPYEQYF
TGTGCCAGTAGTATCGCCGTGGCAGGTCCCTACGAGCAGTACTTC
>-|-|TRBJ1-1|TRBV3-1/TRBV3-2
CASSVPQGTEAFF
TGTGCCAGCAGCGTACCTCAGGGGACTGAAGCTTTCTTT
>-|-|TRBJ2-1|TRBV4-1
CASSQVGGGSSYNEQFF
TGCGCCAGCAGCCAAGTGGGGGGCGGGAGCTCCTACAATGAGCAGTTCTTC
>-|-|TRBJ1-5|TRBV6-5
CARGRWQVSNQPQHF
TGTGCCAGGGGTCGGTGGCAGGTTAGCAATCAGCCCCAGCATTTT
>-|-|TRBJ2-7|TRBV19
CASSVHLGEQYF
TGTGCCAGTAGTGTCCACTTGGGTGAGCAGTACTTC
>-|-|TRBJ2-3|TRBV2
CASSAPDTQYF
TGTGCCAGCAGTGCCCCAGATACGCAGTATTTT
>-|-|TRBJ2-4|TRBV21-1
CASTRYIQYF
TGTGCCAGCACGAGGTACATTCAGTACTTC
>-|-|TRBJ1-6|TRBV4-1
CASSRTGGVQNSPLHF
TGCGCCAGCAGCCGTACGGGGGGCGTACAGAATTCACCCCTCCACTTT
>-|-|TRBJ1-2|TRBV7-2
CASSLNREMYGYTF
TGTGCCAGCAGCTTAAATAGGGAAATGTATGGCTACACCTTC
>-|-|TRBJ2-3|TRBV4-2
CASSQVGGGSTDTQYF
TGTGCCAGCAGCCAAGTAGGGGGGGGGAGCACAGATACGCAGTATTTT
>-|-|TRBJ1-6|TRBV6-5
CASSYAGTKNSPLHF
TGTGCCAGCAGTTACGCCGGGACTAAAAATTCACCCCTCCACTTT
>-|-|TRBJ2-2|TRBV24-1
CATSDFTGELFF
TGTGCCACCAGTGATTTTACCGGGGAGCTGTTTTTT
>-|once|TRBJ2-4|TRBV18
CASSPTTAKNIQYF
TGTGCCAGCTCACCAACAACAGCCAAAAACATTCAGTACTTC
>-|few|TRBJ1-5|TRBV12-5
CASGLDPGPQHF
TGTGCTAGTGGTTTGGACCCCGGGCCCCAGCATTTT
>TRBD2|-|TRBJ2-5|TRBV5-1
CASSLGPSGELETQYF
TGCGCCAGCAGCTTGGGCCCCAGCGGGGAGCTAGAGACCCAGTACTTC
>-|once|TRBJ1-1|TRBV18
CASSALTGWNTEAFF
TGTGCCAGCTCGGCTCTAACGGGGTGGAACACTGAAGCTTTCTTT
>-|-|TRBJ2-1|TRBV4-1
CASSQEGRTYNEQFF
TGCGCCAGCAGCCAAGAGGGTAGAACCTACAATGAGCAGTTCTTC
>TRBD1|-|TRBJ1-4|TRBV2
CASSSDRVATNEKLFF
TGTGCCAGCAGTAGTGACAGGGTTGCAACTAATGAAAAACTGTTTTTT
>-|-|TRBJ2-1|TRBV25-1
CASSRTARGDEQFF
TGTGCCAGCAGCCGGACAGCCCGAGGCGATGAGCAGTTCTTC
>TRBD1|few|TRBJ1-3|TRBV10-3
CAISGRGPDTGNTIYF
TGTGCCATCAGTGGGAGGGGGCCAGACACTGGAAACACCATATATTTT
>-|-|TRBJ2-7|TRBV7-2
CASSYYGGEQYF
TGTGCCAGCAGTTATTACGGGGGCGAGCAGTACTTC
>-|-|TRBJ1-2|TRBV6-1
CASSEDVDLNYGYTF
TGTGCCAGCAGTGAAGATGTGGACCTCAACTATGGCTACACCTTC
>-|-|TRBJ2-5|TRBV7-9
CASSPLGGRTTQYF
TGTGCCAGCAGCCCGTTGGGGGGGCGCACGACCCAGTACTTC
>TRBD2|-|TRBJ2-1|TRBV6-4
CASSDSRLADNEQFF
TGTGCCAGCAGTGACTCGAGACTAGCGGACAATGAGCAGTTCTTC
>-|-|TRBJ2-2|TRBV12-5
CASGLRLNTGELFF
TGTGCTAGTGGTTTGAGGCTAAACACCGGGGAGCTGTTTTTT
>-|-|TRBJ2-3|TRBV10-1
CASSESWGTSTDTQYF
TGCGCCAGCAGTGAGTCTTGGGGGACTAGCACAGATACGCAGTATTTT
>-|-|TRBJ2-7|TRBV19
CASRGDKTYEQYF
TGTGCCAGTAGGGGGGACAAAACCTACGAGCAGTACTTC